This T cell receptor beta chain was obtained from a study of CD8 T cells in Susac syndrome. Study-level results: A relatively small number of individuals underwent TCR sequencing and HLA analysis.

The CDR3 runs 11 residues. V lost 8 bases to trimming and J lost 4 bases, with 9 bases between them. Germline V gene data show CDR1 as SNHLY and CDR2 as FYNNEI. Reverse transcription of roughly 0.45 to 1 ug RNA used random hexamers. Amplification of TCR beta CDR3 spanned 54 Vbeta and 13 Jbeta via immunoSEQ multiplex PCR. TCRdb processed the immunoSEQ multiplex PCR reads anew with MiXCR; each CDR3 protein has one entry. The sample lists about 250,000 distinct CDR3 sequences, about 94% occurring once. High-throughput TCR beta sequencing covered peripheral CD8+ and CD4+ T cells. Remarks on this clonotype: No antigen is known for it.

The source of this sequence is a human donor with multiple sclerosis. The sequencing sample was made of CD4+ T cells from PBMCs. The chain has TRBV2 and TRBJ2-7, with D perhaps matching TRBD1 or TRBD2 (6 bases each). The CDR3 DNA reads TGTGCCAGCGGAGGGGGGTACGAGCAGTACTTC. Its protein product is CASGGGYEQYF. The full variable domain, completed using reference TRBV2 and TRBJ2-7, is EPEVTQTPSHQVTQMGQEVILRCVPISNHLYFYWYRQILGQKVEFLVSFYNNEISEKSEIFDDQFSVERPDGSNFTLKIRSTKLEDSAMYFCASGGGYEQYFGPGTRLTVT.